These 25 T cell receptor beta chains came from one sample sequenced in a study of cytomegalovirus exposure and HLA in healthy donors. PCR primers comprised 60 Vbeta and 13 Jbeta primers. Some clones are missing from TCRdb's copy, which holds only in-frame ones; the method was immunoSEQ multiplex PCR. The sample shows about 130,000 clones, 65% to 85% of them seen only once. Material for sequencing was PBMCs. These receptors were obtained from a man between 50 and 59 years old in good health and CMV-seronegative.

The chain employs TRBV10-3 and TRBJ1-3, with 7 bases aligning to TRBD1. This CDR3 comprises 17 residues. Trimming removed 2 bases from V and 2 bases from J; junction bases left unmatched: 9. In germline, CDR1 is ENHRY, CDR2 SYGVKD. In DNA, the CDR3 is TGTGCCATCAGTGAGACCGTCTTGACAGGGACTGGAAACACCATATATTTT. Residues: CAISETVLTGTGNTIYF.

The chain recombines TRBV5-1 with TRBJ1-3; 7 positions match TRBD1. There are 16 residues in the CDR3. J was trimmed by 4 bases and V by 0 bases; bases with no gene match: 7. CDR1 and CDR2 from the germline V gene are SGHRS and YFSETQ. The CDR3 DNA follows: TGCGCCAGCAGCTTGGGAACAGGGGCAGCAGGAAACACCATATATTTT. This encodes CASSLGTGAAGNTIYF.

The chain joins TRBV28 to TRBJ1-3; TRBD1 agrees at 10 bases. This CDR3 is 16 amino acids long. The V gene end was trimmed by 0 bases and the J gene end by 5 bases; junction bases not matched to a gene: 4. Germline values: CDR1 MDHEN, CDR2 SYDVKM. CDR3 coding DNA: TGTGCCAGCAGTTTATGGGGGGGACAGGGGAGAAACACCATATATTTT. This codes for CASSLWGGQGRNTIYF.

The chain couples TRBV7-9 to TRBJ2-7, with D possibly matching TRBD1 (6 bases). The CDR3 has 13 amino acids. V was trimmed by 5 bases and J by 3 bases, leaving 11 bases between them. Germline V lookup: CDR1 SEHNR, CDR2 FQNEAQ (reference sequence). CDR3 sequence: CASSRDNGYEQYF. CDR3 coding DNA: TGTGCCAGCAGCCGGGACAACGGCTACGAGCAGTACTTC.

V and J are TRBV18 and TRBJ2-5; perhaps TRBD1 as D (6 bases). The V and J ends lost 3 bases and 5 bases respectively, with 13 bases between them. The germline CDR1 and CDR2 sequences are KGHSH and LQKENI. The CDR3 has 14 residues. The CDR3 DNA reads TGTGCCAGCTCACCCGACAGGTTTGGGGAGACCCAGTACTTC. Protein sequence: CASSPDRFGETQYF.

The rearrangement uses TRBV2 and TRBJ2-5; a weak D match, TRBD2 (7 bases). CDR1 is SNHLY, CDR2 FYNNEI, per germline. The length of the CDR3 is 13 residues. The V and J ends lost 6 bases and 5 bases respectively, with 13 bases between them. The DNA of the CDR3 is TGTGCCAGCAGCTGGGGGGGCGGGGAGACCCAGTACTTC. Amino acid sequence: CASSWGGGETQYF.

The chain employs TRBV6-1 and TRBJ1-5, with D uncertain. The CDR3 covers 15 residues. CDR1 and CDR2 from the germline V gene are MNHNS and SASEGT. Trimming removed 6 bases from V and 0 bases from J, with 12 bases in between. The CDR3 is CASSQINHSNQPQHF. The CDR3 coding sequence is TGTGCCAGCAGCCAGATCAACCATAGCAATCAGCCCCAGCATTTT.

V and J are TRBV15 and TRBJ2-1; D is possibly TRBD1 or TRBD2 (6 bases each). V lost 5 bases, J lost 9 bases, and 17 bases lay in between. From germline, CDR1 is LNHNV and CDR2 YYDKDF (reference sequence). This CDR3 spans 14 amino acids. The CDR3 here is CATSGGGSRGEQFF. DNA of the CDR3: TGTGCCACCAGCGGAGGGGGGAGCAGGGGTGAGCAGTTCTTC.

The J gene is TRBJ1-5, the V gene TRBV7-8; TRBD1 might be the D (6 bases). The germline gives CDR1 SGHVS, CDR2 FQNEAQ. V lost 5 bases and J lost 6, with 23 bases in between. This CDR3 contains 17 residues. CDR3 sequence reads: CASSAAQGWIIGQPQHF. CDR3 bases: TGTGCCAGCAGCGCAGCACAGGGCTGGATCATTGGTCAGCCCCAGCATTTT.

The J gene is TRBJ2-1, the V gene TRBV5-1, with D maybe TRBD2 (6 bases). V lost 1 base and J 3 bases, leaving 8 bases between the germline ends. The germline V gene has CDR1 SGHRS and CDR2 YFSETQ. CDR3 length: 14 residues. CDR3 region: CASSLFGSYNEQFF. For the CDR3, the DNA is TGCGCCAGCAGCTTGTTCGGGAGCTACAATGAGCAGTTCTTC. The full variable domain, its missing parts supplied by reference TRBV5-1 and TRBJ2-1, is KAGVTQTPRYLIKTRGQQVTLSCSPISGHRSVSWYQQTPGQGLQFLFEYFSETQRNKGNFPGRFSGRQFSNSRSEMNVSTLELGDSALYLCASSLFGSYNEQFFGPGTRLTVL.

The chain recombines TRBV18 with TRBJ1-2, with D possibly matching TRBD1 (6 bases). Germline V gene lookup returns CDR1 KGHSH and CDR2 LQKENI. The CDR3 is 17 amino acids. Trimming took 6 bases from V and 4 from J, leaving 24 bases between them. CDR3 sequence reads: CASSVNEGHLSIYGYTF. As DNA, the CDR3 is TGTGCCAGCTCGGTCAACGAGGGACATTTGTCTATCTATGGCTACACCTTC.

The CDR3 DNA sequence: TGTGCCAGCAGTTACTCATTCTCCAGGGGAGAGACCCAGTACTTC. As protein: CASSYSFSRGETQYF. V and J are TRBV6-5 and TRBJ2-5; tentatively, D is TRBD1 (6 bases). Germline-derived CDR1 and CDR2 are MNHEY and SVGAGI. There are 15 residues in the CDR3. Trimming left V 0 bases short and J 4 bases short, with 12 bases between.

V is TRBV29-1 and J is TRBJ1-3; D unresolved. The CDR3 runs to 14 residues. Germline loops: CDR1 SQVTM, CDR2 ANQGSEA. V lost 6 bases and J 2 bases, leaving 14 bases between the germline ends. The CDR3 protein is CSVPVEGAGNTIYF. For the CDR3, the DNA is TGCAGCGTCCCGGTGGAGGGTGCTGGAAACACCATATATTTT.

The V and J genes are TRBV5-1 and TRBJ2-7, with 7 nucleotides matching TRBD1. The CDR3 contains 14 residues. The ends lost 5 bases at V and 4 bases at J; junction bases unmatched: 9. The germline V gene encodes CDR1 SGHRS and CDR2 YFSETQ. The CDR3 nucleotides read TGCGCCAGCAGTTTAGAGACAGGGTCGTACGAGCAGTACTTC. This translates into CASSLETGSYEQYF.

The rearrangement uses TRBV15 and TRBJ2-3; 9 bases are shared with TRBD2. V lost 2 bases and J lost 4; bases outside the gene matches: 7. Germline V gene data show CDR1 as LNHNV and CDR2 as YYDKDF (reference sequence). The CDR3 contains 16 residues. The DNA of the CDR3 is TGTGCCACCAGCAGAATTAGCGGGAGTTTGGCAGATACGCAGTATTTT. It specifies CATSRISGSLADTQYF. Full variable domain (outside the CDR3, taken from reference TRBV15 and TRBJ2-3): DAMVIQNPRYQVTQFGKPVTLSCSQTLNHNVMYWYQQKSSQAPKLLFHYYDKDFNNEADTPDNFQSRRPNTSFCFLDIRSPGLGDTAMYLCATSRISGSLADTQYFGPGTRLTVL.

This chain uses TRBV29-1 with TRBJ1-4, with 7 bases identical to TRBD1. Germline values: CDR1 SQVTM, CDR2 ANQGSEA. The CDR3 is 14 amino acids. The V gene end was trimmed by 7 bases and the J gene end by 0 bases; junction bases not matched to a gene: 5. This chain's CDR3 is CSARDRATNEKLFF. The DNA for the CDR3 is TGCAGCGCTCGGGACAGAGCAACTAATGAAAAACTGTTTTTT.

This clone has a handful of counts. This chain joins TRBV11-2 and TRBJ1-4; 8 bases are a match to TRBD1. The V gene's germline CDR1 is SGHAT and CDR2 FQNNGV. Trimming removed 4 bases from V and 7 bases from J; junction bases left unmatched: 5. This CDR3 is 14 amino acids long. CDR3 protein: CASSSTGQAEKLFF. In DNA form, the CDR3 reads TGTGCCAGCAGCTCCACGGGACAGGCTGAAAAACTGTTTTTT. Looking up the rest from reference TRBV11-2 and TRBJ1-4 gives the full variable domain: EAGVAQSPRYKIIEKRQSVAFWCNPISGHATLYWYQQILGQGPKLLIQFQNNGVVDDSQLPKDRFSAERLKGVDSTLKIQPAKLEDSAVYLCASSSTGQAEKLFFGSGTQLSVL.

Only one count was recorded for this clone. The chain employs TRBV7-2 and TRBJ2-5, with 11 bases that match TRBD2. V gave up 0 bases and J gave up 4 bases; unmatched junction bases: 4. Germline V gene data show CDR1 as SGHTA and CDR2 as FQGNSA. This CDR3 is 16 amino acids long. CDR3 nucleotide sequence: TGTGCCAGCAGCTTAGCGCAACTAGCGGGAGCAGAGACCCAGTACTTC. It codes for CASSLAQLAGAETQYF.

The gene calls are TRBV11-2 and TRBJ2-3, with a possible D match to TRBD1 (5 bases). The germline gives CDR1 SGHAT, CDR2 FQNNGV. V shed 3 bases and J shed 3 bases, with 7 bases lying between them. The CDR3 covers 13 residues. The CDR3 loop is CASSLWTTDTQYF. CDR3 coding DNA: TGTGCCAGCAGCTTGTGGACAACAGATACGCAGTATTTT.

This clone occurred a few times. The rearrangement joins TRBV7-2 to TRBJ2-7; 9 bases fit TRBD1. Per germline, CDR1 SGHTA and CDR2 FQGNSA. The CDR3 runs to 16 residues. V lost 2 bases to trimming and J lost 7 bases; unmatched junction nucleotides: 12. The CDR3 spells CASSLSTGGYSGEQYF. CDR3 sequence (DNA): TGTGCCAGCAGCTTAAGCACAGGGGGCTATTCGGGAGAGCAGTACTTC.

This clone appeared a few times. CDR3 sequence: CASSLGSGVGGNEQFF. The CDR3 region has the DNA TGCGCCAGCAGCCTAGGATCAGGGGTCGGAGGCAATGAGCAGTTCTTC. The genes are TRBV5-1 and TRBJ2-1, with a weak D call TRBD1 (6 bases). CDR1 and CDR2 (germline): SGHRS, YFSETQ. The V end was cut by 4 bases, the J end by 6 bases, with 20 bases between. CDR3 length: 16 residues.

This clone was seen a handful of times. The CDR3 bases are TGTGCCATCAGAGGTGGGGCCAGAAGCACAGATACGCAGTATTTT. Its translation: CAIRGGARSTDTQYF. The V and J genes are TRBV10-3 and TRBJ2-3; D possibly corresponds to TRBD1 (5 bases). V was cut by 6 bases and J by 0 bases, with 13 bases left in between. The CDR3 length is 15 residues. Germline CDR1 reads ENHRY; CDR2 reads SYGVKD.

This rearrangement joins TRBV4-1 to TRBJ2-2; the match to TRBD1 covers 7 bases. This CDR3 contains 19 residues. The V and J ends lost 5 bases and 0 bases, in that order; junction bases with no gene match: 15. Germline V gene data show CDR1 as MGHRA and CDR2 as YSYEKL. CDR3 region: CASSTRDSPSSANTGELFF. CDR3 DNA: TGCGCCAGCAGCACCCGGGACAGCCCCTCAAGCGCGAACACCGGGGAGCTGTTTTTT.

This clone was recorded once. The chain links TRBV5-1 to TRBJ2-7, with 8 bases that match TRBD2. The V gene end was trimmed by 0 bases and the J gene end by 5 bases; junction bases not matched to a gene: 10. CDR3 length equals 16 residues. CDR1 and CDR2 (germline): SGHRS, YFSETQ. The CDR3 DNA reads TGCGCCAGCAGCTTGGGGAGGACTAGCAGGAGCCACGAGCAGTACTTC. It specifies CASSLGRTSRSHEQYF.

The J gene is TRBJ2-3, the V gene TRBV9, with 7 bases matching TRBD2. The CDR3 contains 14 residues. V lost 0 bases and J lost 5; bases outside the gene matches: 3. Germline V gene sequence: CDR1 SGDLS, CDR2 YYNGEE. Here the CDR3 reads CASSVGGSGDTQYF. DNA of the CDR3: TGTGCCAGCAGCGTAGGCGGGAGCGGAGATACGCAGTATTTT.